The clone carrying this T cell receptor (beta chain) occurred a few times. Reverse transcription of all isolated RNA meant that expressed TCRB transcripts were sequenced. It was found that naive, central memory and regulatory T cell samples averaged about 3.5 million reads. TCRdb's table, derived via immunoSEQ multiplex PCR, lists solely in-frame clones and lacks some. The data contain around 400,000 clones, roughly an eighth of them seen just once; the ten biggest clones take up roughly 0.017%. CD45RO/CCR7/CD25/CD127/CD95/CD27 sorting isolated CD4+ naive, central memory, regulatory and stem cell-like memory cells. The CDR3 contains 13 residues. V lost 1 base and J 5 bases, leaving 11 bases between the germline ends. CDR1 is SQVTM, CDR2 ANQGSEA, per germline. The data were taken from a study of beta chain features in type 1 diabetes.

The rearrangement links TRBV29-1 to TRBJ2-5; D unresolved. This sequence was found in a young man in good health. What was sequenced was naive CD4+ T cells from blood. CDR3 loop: CSVEVLFPETQYF. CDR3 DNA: TGCAGCGTTGAAGTGTTATTTCCGGAGACCCAGTACTTC.